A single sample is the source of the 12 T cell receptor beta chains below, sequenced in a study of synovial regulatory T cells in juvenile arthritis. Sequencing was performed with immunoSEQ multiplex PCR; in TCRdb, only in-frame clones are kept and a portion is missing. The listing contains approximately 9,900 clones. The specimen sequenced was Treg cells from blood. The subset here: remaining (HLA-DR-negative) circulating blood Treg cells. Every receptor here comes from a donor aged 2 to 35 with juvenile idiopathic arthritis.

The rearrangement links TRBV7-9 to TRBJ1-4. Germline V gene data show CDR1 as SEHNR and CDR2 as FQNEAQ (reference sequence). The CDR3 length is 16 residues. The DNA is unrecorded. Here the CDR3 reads CASSPPDGREEEKLFF.

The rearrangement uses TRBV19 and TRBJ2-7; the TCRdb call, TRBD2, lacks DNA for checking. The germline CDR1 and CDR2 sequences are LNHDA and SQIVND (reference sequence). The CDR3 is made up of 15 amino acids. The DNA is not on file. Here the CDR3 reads CASSIDGLVANKRYF.

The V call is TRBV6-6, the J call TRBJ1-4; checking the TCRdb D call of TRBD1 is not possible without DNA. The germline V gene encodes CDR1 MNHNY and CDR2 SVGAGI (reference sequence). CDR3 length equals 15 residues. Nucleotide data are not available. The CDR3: CASSFAGSANEKLFF.

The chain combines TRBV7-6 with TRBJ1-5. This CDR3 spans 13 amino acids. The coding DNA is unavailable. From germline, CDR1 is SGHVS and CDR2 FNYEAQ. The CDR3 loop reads CASSVDMGQPQHF.

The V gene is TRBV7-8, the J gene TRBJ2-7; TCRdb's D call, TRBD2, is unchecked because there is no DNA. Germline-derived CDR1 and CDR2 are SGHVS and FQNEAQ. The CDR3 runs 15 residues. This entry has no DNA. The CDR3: CASSPPWGDPYEQYF.

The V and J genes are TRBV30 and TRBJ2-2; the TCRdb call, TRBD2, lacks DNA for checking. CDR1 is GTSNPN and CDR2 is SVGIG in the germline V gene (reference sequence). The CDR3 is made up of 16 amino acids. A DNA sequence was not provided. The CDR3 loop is CAWSIRRGGSAGELFF.

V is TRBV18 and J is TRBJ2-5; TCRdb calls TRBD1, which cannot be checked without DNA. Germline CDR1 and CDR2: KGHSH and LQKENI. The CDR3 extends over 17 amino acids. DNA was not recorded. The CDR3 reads CASSLGQGGFPKETQYF.

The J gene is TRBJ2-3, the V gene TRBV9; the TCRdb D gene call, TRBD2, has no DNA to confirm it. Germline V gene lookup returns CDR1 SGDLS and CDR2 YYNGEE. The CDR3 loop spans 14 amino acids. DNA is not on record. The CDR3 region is CASSFSGGTDTQYF.

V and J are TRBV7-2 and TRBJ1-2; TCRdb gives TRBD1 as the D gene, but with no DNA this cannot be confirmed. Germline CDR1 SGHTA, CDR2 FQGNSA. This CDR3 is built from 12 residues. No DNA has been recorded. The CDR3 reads CASSLISGYYTF.

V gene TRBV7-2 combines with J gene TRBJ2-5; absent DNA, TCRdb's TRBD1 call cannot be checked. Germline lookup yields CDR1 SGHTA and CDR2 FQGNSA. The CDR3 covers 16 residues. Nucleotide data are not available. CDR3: CASSLGSARGQETQYF.

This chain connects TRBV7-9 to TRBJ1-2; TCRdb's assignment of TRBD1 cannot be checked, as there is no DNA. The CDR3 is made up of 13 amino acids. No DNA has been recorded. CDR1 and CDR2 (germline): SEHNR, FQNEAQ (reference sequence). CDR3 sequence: CASSYRQGDGYTF.

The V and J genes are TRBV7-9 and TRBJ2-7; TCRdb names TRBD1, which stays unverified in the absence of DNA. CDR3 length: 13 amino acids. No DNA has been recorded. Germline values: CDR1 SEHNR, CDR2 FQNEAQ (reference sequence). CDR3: CASSRGQGGEQYF.